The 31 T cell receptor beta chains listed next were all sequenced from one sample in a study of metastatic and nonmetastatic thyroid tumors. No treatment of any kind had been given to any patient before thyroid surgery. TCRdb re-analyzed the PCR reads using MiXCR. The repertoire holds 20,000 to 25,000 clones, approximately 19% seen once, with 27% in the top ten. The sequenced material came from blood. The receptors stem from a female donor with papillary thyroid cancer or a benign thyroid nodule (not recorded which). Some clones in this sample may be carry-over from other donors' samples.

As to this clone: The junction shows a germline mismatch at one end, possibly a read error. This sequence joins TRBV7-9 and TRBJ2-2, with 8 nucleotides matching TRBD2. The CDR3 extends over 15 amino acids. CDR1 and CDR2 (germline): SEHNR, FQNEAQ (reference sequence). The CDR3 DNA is TGTTCCAGCAGGTCAGCGGGGGTGCACACCGGGGAGCTGTTTTTT. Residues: CSSRSAGVHTGELFF. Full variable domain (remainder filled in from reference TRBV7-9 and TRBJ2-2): DTGVSQNPRHKITKRGQNVTFRCDPISEHNRLYWYRQTLGQGPEFLTYFQNEAQLEKSRLLSDRFSAERPKGSFSTLEIQRTEQGDSAMYLCSSRSAGVHTGELFFGEGSRLTVL.

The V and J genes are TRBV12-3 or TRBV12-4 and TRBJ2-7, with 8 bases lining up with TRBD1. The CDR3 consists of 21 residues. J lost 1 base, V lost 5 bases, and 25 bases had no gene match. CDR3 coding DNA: TGTGCCAGCAGTACCAACCTTGTCGGCTCGGGACTGGGACAGGTTTCCTACGAGCAGTACTTC. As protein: CASSTNLVGSGLGQVSYEQYF.

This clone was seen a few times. The DNA for the CDR3 is TGTGCCACCAGTGATACCCTTACAGGGTCCGGCGAGCAGTACTTC. Its translation is CATSDTLTGSGEQYF. The chain combines TRBV24-1 with TRBJ2-7, with D perhaps TRBD1 (6 bases). CDR1 KGHDR and CDR2 SFDVKD come from the germline V gene. This CDR3 comprises 15 residues. V was clipped by 3 bases and J by 6 bases, with 17 bases between them.

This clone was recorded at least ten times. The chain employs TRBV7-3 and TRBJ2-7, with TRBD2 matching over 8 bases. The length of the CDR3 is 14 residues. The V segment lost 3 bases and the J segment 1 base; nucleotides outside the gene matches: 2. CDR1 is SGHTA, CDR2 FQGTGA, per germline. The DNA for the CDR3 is TGTGCCAGCAGCTTGACTAGCGCGTCCTACGAGCAGTACTTC. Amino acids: CASSLTSASYEQYF. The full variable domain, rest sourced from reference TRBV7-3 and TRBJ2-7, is GAGVSQTPSNKVTEKGKYVELRCDPISGHTALYWYRQSLGQGPEFLIYFQGTGAADDSGLPNDRFFAVRPEGSVSTLKIQRTERGDSAVYLCASSLTSASYEQYFGPGTRLTVT.

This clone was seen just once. Here the CDR3 reads CASILWGPRETQYF. The CDR3 DNA sequence: TGTGCCAGCATCCTGTGGGGCCCCCGAGAGACCCAGTACTTC. The chain recombines TRBV3-1 with TRBJ2-5, with a weak D call TRBD1 (5 bases). CDR1 is LGHDT and CDR2 is YNNKEL in the germline V gene (reference sequence). Trimming removed 7 bases from V and 4 bases from J, with 16 bases in between. This CDR3 contains 14 residues.

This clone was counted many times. The CDR3 bases are TGTGCCAGTAGGAGACAATATAACTATGGCTACACCTTC. It encodes CASRRQYNYGYTF. The chain recombines TRBV19 with TRBJ1-2, with no clear D. Germline V lookup: CDR1 LNHDA, CDR2 SQIVND (reference sequence). Trimming shortened V by 6 bases and J by 1 base, and 9 bases separated the two germline ends. There are 13 residues in the CDR3. Together with reference TRBV19 and TRBJ1-2, the CDR3 gives the full variable domain: DGGITQSPKYLFRKEGQNVTLSCEQNLNHDAMYWYRQDPGQGLRLIYYSQIVNDFQKGDIAEGYSVSREKKESFPLTVTSAQKNPTAFYLCASRRQYNYGYTFGSGTRLTVV.

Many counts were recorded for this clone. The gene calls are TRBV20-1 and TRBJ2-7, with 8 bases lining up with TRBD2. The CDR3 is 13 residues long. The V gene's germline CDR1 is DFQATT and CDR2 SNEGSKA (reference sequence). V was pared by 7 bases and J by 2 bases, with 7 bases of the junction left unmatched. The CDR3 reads CSGGGSGTYEQYF. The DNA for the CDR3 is TGCAGTGGAGGGGGTAGCGGGACCTACGAGCAGTACTTC.

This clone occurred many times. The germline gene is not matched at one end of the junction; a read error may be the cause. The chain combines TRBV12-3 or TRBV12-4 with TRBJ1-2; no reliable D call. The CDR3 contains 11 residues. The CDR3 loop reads CASSLSHGNTF. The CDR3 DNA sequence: TGTGCCAGCAGTTTGTCCCATGGCAACACCTTC.

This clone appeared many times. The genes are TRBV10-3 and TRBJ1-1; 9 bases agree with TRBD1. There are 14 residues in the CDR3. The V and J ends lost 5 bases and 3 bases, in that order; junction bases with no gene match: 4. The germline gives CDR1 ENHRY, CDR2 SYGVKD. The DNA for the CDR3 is TGTGCCATCAGTCCCGGGACAGGGTACACTGAAGCTTTCTTT. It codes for CAISPGTGYTEAFF.

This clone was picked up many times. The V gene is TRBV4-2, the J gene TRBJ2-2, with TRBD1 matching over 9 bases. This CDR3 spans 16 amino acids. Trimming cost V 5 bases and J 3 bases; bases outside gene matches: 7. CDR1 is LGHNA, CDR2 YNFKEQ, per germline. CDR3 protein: CASSIRTGDHTGELFF. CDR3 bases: TGTGCCAGCAGCATCCGGACAGGGGATCACACCGGGGAGCTGTTTTTT.

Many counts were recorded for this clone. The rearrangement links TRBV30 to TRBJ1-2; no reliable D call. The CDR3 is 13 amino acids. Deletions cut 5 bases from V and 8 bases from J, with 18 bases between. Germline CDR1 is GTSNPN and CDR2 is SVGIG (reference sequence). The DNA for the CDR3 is TGTGCCTGGGACGATGAGGGCGGTTTAGGCTACACCTTC. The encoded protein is CAWDDEGGLGYTF.

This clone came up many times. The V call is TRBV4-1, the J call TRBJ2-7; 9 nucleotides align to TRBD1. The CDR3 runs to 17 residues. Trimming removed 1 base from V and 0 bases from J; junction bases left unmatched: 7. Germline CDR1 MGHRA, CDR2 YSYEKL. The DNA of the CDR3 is TGCGCCAGCAGCCAAGGCCCCGGGACAGGGAGCTCCTACGAGCAGTACTTC. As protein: CASSQGPGTGSSYEQYF.

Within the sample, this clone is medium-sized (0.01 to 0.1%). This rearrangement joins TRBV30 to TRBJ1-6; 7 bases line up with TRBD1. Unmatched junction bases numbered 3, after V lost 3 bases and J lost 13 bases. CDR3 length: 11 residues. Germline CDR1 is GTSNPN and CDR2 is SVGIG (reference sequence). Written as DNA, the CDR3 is TGTGCCTGGAGACAGGGGCATCCCCTCCACTTT. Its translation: CAWRQGHPLHF.

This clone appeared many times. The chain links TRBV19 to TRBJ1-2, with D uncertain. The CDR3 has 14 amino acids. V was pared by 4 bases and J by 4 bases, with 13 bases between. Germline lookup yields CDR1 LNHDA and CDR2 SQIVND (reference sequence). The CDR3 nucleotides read TGTGCCAGTAGTACTCTAGGACGGGGCTATGGCTACACCTTC. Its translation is CASSTLGRGYGYTF.

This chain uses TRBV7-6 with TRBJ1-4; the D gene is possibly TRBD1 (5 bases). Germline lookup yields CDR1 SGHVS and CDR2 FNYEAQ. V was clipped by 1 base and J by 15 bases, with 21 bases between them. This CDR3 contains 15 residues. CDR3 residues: CASSLVVPQRGELFF. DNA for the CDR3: TGTGCCAGCAGCTTAGTGGTACCCCAGAGGGGTGAATTGTTTTTT.

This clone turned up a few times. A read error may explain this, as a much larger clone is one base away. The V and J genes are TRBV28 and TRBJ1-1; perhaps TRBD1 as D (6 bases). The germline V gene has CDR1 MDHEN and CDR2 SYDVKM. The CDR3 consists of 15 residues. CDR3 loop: CASGLPGTMNTEAFF. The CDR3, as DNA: TGTGCCAGCGGTTTACCCGGGACAATGAACACTGAAGCTTTCTTT.

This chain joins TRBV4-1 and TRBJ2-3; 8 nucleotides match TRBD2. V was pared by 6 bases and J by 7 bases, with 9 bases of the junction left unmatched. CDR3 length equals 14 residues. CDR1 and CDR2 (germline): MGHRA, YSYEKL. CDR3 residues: CASSVTSALNTQYF. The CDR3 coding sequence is TGCGCCAGCAGTGTGACTAGCGCCCTGAATACGCAGTATTTT.

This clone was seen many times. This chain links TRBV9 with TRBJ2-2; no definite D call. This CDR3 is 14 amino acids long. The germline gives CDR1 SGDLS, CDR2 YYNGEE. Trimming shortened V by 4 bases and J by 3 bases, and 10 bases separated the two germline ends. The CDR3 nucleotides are TGTGCCAGCAGCCCGATCTTTGACACCGGGGAGCTGTTTTTT. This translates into CASSPIFDTGELFF.

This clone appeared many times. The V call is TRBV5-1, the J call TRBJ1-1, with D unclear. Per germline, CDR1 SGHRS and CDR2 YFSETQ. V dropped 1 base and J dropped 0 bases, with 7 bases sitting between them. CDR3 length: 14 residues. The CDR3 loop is CASSLSQVNTEAFF. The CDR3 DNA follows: TGCGCCAGCAGCTTGTCTCAGGTGAACACTGAAGCTTTCTTT.

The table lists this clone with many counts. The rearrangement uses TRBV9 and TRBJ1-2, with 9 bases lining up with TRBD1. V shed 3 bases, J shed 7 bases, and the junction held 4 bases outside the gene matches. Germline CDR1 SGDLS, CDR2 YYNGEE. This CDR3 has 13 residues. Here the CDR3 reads CASSEQGASGYTF. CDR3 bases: TGTGCCAGCAGCGAACAGGGGGCTAGTGGCTACACCTTC.

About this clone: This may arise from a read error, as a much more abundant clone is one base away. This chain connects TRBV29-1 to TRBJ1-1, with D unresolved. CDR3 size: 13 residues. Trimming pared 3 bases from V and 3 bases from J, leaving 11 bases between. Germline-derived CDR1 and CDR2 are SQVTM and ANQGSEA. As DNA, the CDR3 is TGCAGCGTTGAGTCCTACAGTCACACTGAAGCTTTCTTT. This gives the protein CSVESYSHTEAFF.

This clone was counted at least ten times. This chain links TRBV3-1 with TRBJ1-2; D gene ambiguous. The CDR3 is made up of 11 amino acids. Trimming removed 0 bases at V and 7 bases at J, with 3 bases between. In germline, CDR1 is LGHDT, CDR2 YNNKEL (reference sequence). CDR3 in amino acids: CASSQEGGYTF. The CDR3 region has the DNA TGTGCCAGCAGCCAAGAGGGTGGCTACACCTTC.

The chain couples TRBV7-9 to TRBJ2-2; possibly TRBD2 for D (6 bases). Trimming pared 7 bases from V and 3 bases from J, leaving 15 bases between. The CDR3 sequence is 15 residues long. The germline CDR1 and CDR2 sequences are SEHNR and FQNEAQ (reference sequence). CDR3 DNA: TGTGCCAGCATGTCAGCGGGTGGGCACACCGGGGAGCTGTTTTTT. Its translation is CASMSAGGHTGELFF.

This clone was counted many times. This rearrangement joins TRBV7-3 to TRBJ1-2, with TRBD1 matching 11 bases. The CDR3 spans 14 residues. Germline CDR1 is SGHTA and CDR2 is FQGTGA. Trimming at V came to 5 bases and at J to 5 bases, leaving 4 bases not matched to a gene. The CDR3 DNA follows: TGTGCCAGCAGCGTGGACAGGGGGCCTTATGGCTACACCTTC. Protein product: CASSVDRGPYGYTF.

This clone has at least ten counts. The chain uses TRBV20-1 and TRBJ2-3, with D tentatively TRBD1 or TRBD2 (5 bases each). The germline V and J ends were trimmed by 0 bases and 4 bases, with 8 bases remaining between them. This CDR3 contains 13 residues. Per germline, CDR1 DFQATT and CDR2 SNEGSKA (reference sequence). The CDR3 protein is CSARDLGADTQYF. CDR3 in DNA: TGCAGTGCTAGAGATTTGGGGGCAGATACGCAGTATTTT.

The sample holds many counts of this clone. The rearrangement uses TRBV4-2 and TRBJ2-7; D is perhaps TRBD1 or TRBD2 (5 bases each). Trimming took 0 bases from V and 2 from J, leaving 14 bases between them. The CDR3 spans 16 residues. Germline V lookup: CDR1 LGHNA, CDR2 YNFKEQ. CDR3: CASSQDQGSGTYEQYF. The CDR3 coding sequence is TGTGCCAGCAGCCAAGATCAGGGCAGCGGAACCTACGAGCAGTACTTC.

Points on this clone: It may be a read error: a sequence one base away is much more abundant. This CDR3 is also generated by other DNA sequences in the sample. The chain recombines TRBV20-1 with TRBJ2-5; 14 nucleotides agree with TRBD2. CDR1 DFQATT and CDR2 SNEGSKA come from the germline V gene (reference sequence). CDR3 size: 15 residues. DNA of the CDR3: TGCAGCGTTCAGCGGACTAGCGGGGGGAAAGAGACCCAGTACTTC. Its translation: CSVQRTSGGKETQYF.

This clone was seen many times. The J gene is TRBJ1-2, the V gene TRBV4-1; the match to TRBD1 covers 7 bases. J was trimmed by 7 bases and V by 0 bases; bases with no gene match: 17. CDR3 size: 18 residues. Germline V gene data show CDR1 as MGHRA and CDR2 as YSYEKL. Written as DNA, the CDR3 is TGCGCCAGCAGCCAAGATTGGCAGACAGGGCGCGGTATTAGTGGCTACACCTTC. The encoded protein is CASSQDWQTGRGISGYTF.

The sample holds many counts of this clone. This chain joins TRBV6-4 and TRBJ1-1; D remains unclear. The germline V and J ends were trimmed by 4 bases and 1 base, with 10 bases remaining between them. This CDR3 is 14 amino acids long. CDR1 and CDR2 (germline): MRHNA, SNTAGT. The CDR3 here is CASSASPGNTEAFF. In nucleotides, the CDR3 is TGTGCCAGCAGTGCGTCCCCGGGGAACACTGAAGCTTTCTTT.

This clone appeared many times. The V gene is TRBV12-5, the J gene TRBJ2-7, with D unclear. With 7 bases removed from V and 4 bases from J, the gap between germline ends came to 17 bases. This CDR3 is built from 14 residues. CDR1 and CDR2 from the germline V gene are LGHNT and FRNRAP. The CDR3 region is CASAPWSRKYEQYF. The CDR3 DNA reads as TGTGCTAGTGCCCCATGGTCCCGTAAATACGAGCAGTACTTC.

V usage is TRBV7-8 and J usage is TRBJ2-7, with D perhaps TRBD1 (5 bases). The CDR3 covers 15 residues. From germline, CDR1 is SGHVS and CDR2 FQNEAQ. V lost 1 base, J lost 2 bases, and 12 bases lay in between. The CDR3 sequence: CASSLGVGATYEQYF. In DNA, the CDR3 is TGTGCCAGCAGCTTAGGGGTAGGGGCTACCTACGAGCAGTACTTC.